These 15 T cell receptor beta chains were sequenced from one sample in a study of beta chain features in type 1 diabetes. The investigators reverse transcribed all of the isolated RNA, so they sequenced expressed TCRB transcripts. TCRdb's copy holds only in-frame clones and misses some; the assay was immunoSEQ multiplex PCR. The table lists 200,000 to 250,000 clones, roughly 11% of them singletons. The sample taken for sequencing was central memory CD4+ T cells from blood. The receptors here all came from a man in his late teens or twenties in good health.

About this clone itself: This sample also contains other DNA sequences that code for the same CDR3. The chain uses TRBV19 and TRBJ2-1; tentative D call: TRBD2 (6 bases). The CDR3 is 11 amino acids. Deletions cut 9 bases from V and 6 bases from J, with 9 bases between. Germline V CDR1 and CDR2: LNHDA, SQIVND (reference sequence). CDR3 residues: CASGRGNEQFF. The CDR3 coding sequence is TGTGCCAGCGGGAGAGGCAATGAGCAGTTCTTC.

V usage is TRBV30 and J usage is TRBJ2-7, with 7 bases matching TRBD2. The CDR3 contains 15 residues. V lost 5 bases to trimming and J lost 2 bases; unmatched junction nucleotides: 12. Germline V lookup: CDR1 GTSNPN, CDR2 SVGIG (reference sequence). As DNA, the CDR3 is TGTGCCTGGGCCCCGGGAATAGCGGGCCCCTACGAGCAGTACTTC. Translated: CAWAPGIAGPYEQYF.

J is TRBJ2-5 and V is TRBV11-2; D remains unclear. The ends were cut back, 8 bases at V and 8 bases at J, with 12 bases in the middle. The CDR3 extends over 11 amino acids. CDR1 and CDR2 from the germline V gene are SGHAT and FQNNGV. The chain's CDR3 is CASAQDVTQYF. DNA for the CDR3: TGTGCCAGCGCCCAGGACGTAACCCAGTACTTC.

V is TRBV7-9 and J is TRBJ1-5, with D hard to call. Germline CDR1 reads SEHNR; CDR2 reads FQNEAQ (reference sequence). V was clipped by 2 bases and J by 3 bases, with 5 bases between them. CDR3 length: 13 amino acids. The CDR3 here is CASSLTSNQPQHF. DNA of the CDR3: TGTGCCAGCAGCTTAACATCCAATCAGCCCCAGCATTTT.

This clone was observed a handful of times. The V call is TRBV5-1, the J call TRBJ1-1; possibly TRBD1 for D (5 bases). Germline CDR1 SGHRS, CDR2 YFSETQ. V was shortened by 1 base and J by 1 base, with 8 bases between the two germline ends. The CDR3 is 14 residues long. The CDR3 bases are TGCGCCAGCAGCTTGCAAGGGGCGAACACTGAAGCTTTCTTT. Protein sequence: CASSLQGANTEAFF.

The rearrangement links TRBV10-3 to TRBJ2-7; D could derive from TRBD1 or TRBD2 (5 bases each). The CDR3 consists of 13 residues. V shed 10 bases and J shed 0 bases, with 13 bases lying between them. From germline, CDR1 is ENHRY and CDR2 SYGVKD. The CDR3 bases are TGTGCCAACCGGGACGAGGTCTCCTACGAGCAGTACTTC. Amino acid sequence: CANRDEVSYEQYF.

This clone was seen repeatedly, ten times or more. The genes are TRBV4-2 and TRBJ2-1; no reliable D call. V was cut by 0 bases and J by 2 bases, with 8 bases left in between. Germline values: CDR1 LGHNA, CDR2 YNFKEQ. The CDR3 has 15 amino acids. CDR3 residues: CASSQEKWAYNEQFF. Here the CDR3 DNA reads TGTGCCAGCAGCCAAGAGAAGTGGGCCTACAATGAGCAGTTCTTC.

This clone showed up many times. This chain joins TRBV7-9 and TRBJ1-2; tentative D call: TRBD1 (5 bases). Trimming stripped 8 bases from V and 2 bases from J, with 15 bases between. The CDR3 contains 14 residues. Germline CDR1 and CDR2: SEHNR and FQNEAQ (reference sequence). The CDR3 nucleotides read TGTGCCAGCGGTTCAGGGAATAAGAACTATGGCTACACCTTC. This gives the protein CASGSGNKNYGYTF.

This sequence joins TRBV4-2 and TRBJ1-5, with 8 bases identical to TRBD1. This CDR3 is 17 amino acids long. The germline V gene encodes CDR1 LGHNA and CDR2 YNFKEQ. With 4 bases clipped from V and 0 bases from J, the junction kept 8 bases outside the gene matches. CDR3 DNA: TGTGCCAGCAGCCCTGGACAGGGCGATGTTAGCAATCAGCCCCAGCATTTT. It codes for CASSPGQGDVSNQPQHF.

This sequence joins TRBV30 and TRBJ2-3; no clear D. The CDR3 extends over 13 amino acids. Germline CDR1 reads GTSNPN; CDR2 reads SVGIG (reference sequence). The ends were cut back, 0 bases at V and 6 bases at J, with 10 bases in the middle. CDR3 loop: CAWSVRSRDTQYF. DNA of the CDR3: TGTGCCTGGAGTGTAAGGTCTCGGGATACGCAGTATTTT. Based on the CDR3 plus reference TRBV30 and TRBJ2-3, the full variable domain is SQTIHQWPATLVQPVGSPLSLECTVEGTSNPNLYWYRQAAGRGLQLLFYSVGIGQISSEVPQNLSASRPQDRQFILSSKKLLLSDSGFYLCAWSVRSRDTQYFGPGTRLTVL.

Concerning this clone: The same CDR3 can be traced to other DNA sequences in this sample. The chain links TRBV7-9 to TRBJ2-3, with 9 bases identical to TRBD2. The germline V gene encodes CDR1 SEHNR and CDR2 FQNEAQ (reference sequence). Trimming took 5 bases from V and 0 from J; bases not matched to a gene: 6. This CDR3 contains 16 residues. CDR3: CASSPRTSGSTDTQYF. As DNA, the CDR3 is TGTGCCAGCAGCCCCCGCACTAGCGGGAGCACAGATACGCAGTATTTT.

This clone was seen only a few times. The genes are TRBV7-9 and TRBJ2-2; D unclear. The CDR3 runs to 11 residues. V was shortened by 1 base and J by 8 bases, with 2 bases between the two germline ends. Per germline, CDR1 SEHNR and CDR2 FQNEAQ (reference sequence). Here the CDR3 DNA reads TGTGCCAGCAGCTTAGTGGGGGAGCTGTTTTTT. Amino acids: CASSLVGELFF.

The rearrangement joins TRBV18 to TRBJ1-5; D is unresolved. V gave up 5 bases and J gave up 0 bases, with 8 bases separating them. Per germline, CDR1 KGHSH and CDR2 LQKENI. The CDR3 contains 14 residues. The CDR3 nucleotides read TGTGCCAGCTCAGTCTCGGATAGCAATCAGCCCCAGCATTTT. As protein: CASSVSDSNQPQHF.

This rearrangement joins TRBV7-8 to TRBJ2-5; 8 positions agree with TRBD2. This CDR3 region has 14 residues. V shed 8 bases and J 5 bases; nucleotides not matched to a gene: 10. Germline CDR1 reads SGHVS; CDR2 reads FQNEAQ. CDR3 in DNA: TGTGCCAGCGGAGCGGGAGAGGTGTGGGAGACCCAGTACTTC. It encodes CASGAGEVWETQYF.

The chain uses TRBV27 and TRBJ2-4; D perhaps matches TRBD2 (6 bases). The CDR3 spans 11 residues. The V end was cut by 6 bases, the J end by 10 bases, with 10 bases between. Germline lookup yields CDR1 MNHEY and CDR2 SMNVEV (reference sequence). CDR3 residues: CASRGGRIQYF. CDR3 in DNA: TGTGCCAGCAGAGGAGGGCGGATTCAGTACTTC.